Each of the 16 T cell receptor beta chains below was sequenced from the same sample in a study of beta chain features in type 1 diabetes. Study-wide points: All four CD4+ subsets from Type 1 diabetes patients carried moderately but significantly shorter TCRB CDR3s.

These TCRs' antigens remain unknown. cDNA synthesis used the whole RNA isolate, giving expressed TCRB sequences. The method was immunoSEQ multiplex PCR; TCRdb's version includes in-frame clones alone and lacks a portion of them. The data show under 350,000 clones, roughly 25% seen once. Sequencing input: naive CD4+ T cells from blood. The receptors originated from a woman aged 25 to 39 with type 1 diabetes.

CDR3 sequence: CASTLSTGNSGNTIYF. In DNA, the CDR3 is TGTGCCAGTACCCTCTCGACAGGGAACTCTGGAAACACCATATATTTT. This chain links TRBV19 with TRBJ1-3, with 7 bases that match TRBD1. Looked up from germline, CDR1 is LNHDA and CDR2 is SQIVND (reference sequence). V was pared by 7 bases and J by 0 bases, with 9 bases of the junction left unmatched. The length of the CDR3 is 16 residues.

This CDR3 is CAWRSRGRYEQYF. The DNA of the CDR3 is TGTGCCTGGAGGTCCAGGGGCCGCTACGAGCAGTACTTC. This chain links TRBV30 with TRBJ2-7, with D possibly matching TRBD1 (6 bases). The CDR3 extends over 13 amino acids. Trimming took 3 bases from V and 3 from J, leaving 12 bases between them. In germline, CDR1 is GTSNPN, CDR2 SVGIG (reference sequence).

The rearrangement uses TRBV7-6 and TRBJ2-2; 12 bases align to TRBD2. J lost 4 bases, V lost 5 bases, and 8 bases had no gene match. CDR3 length equals 17 residues. Germline CDR1 and CDR2: SGHVS and FNYEAQ. CDR3 sequence reads: CASSGQTGLAGTGELFF. The CDR3 DNA reads TGTGCCAGCAGCGGGCAGACGGGACTAGCGGGCACCGGGGAGCTGTTTTTT.

This clone was counted only a few times. V usage is TRBV4-1 and J usage is TRBJ2-3; 11 bases match TRBD1. The CDR3 extends over 15 amino acids. The trim removed 3 bases at V and 6 bases at J, leaving 5 bases unmatched. Germline loops: CDR1 MGHRA, CDR2 YSYEKL. In DNA, the CDR3 is TGCGCCAGCAGCCAGAGGACAGGGGGCTTGGATACGCAGTATTTT. Protein sequence: CASSQRTGGLDTQYF.

This clone was found a few times. The chain joins TRBV5-4 to TRBJ2-1, with 13 bases identical to TRBD2. V was pared by 3 bases and J by 7 bases, with 10 bases of the junction left unmatched. The germline CDR1 and CDR2 sequences are SGHNT and YYREEE (reference sequence). This CDR3 spans 17 amino acids. CDR3 coding DNA: TGTGCCAGCAGCTCGGACCTCGGGACTAGCGGGATTAATGAGCAGTTCTTC. The encoded protein is CASSSDLGTSGINEQFF.

Only a few counts were recorded for this clone. This chain joins TRBV6-5 and TRBJ2-7; TRBD1 matches 7 bases. The CDR3 runs to 13 residues. The germline V gene has CDR1 MNHEY and CDR2 SVGAGI. V was pared by 6 bases and J by 5 bases, with 7 bases of the junction left unmatched. CDR3 protein: CASSKQGFDEQYF. CDR3 coding DNA: TGTGCCAGCAGCAAACAGGGGTTCGACGAGCAGTACTTC.

The chain links TRBV2 to TRBJ2-5; 7 bases are a match to TRBD1. This CDR3 is 16 amino acids long. Germline V gene sequence: CDR1 SNHLY, CDR2 FYNNEI. The V and J ends lost 4 bases and 0 bases, in that order; junction bases with no gene match: 8. The CDR3 sequence is CASSALRQGYQETQYF. In DNA, the CDR3 is TGTGCCAGCAGTGCCTTGCGACAGGGATACCAAGAGACCCAGTACTTC.

This clone was counted between two and nine times. The genes are TRBV18 and TRBJ2-3, with D perhaps matching TRBD1 (6 bases). V was trimmed by 4 bases and J by 3 bases, leaving 14 bases between them. The CDR3 sequence is 15 residues long. Looked up from germline, CDR1 is KGHSH and CDR2 is LQKENI. Here the CDR3 reads CASSQSRGVTDTQYF. DNA for the CDR3: TGTGCCAGCTCACAATCCAGGGGTGTGACAGATACGCAGTATTTT.

Only a few counts were recorded for this clone. V usage is TRBV5-4 and J usage is TRBJ2-1; maybe TRBD2 (6 bases). V was trimmed by 3 bases and J by 10 bases, leaving 11 bases between them. The CDR3 has 12 amino acids. Germline V lookup: CDR1 SGHNT, CDR2 YYREEE (reference sequence). CDR3 amino acids: CASSSGLPEQFF. Here the CDR3 DNA reads TGTGCCAGCAGCTCGGGACTCCCCGAGCAGTTCTTC. The full variable domain, with the rest looked up from reference TRBV5-4 and TRBJ2-1, is ETGVTQSPTHLIKTRGQQVTLRCSSQSGHNTVSWYQQALGQGPQFIFQYYREEENGRGNFPPRFSGLQFPNYSSELNVNALELDDSALYLCASSSGLPEQFFGPGTRLTVL.

The chain combines TRBV29-1 with TRBJ2-1; 7 nucleotides match TRBD1. This CDR3 is 14 amino acids long. CDR1 SQVTM and CDR2 ANQGSEA come from the germline V gene. J gave up 0 bases and V 4 bases, and 3 bases lay outside the gene matches. The CDR3 here is CSVGRQGSYNEQFF. The CDR3 DNA is TGCAGCGTTGGACGACAGGGCTCCTACAATGAGCAGTTCTTC.

The chain is built from TRBV30 and TRBJ2-7; D might be TRBD2 (5 bases). Germline loops: CDR1 GTSNPN, CDR2 SVGIG (reference sequence). CDR3 size: 16 residues. Trimming cost V 4 bases and J 3 bases, with 22 bases left between them. This chain's CDR3 is CAWTPTRTRWSYEQYF. Written as DNA, the CDR3 is TGTGCCTGGACACCGACCCGGACTCGGTGGAGCTACGAGCAGTACTTC.

This clone was seen a handful of times. The rearrangement links TRBV25-1 to TRBJ2-5; a weak D match, TRBD1 (5 bases). V was pared by 5 bases and J by 5 bases, with 9 bases between. The CDR3 is made up of 12 amino acids. CDR1 MGHDK and CDR2 SYGVNS come from the germline V gene. The CDR3 region is CASSPGHETQYF. The CDR3 nucleotides read TGTGCCAGCAGTCCAGGGCACGAGACCCAGTACTTC.

The rearrangement uses TRBV7-2 and TRBJ2-1; TRBD2 might be the D (5 bases). Germline lookup yields CDR1 SGHTA and CDR2 FQGNSA. The CDR3 covers 17 residues. With 3 bases removed from V and 0 bases from J, the gap between germline ends came to 15 bases. Here the CDR3 reads CASSFGQRPLSYNEQFF. CDR3 nucleotides: TGTGCCAGCAGCTTCGGCCAGCGGCCGCTCTCCTACAATGAGCAGTTCTTC.

This clone was observed a few times. The V gene is TRBV5-1, the J gene TRBJ2-2; D perhaps matches TRBD2 (5 bases). V was clipped by 4 bases and J by 4 bases, with 11 bases between them. This CDR3 contains 14 residues. The germline V gene has CDR1 SGHRS and CDR2 YFSETQ. The CDR3 sequence: CASSTLGSTGELFF. The CDR3 DNA reads as TGCGCCAGCAGCACACTAGGGAGCACCGGGGAGCTGTTTTTT.

The V gene is TRBV19, the J gene TRBJ1-2; possibly TRBD1 for D (6 bases). The length of the CDR3 is 14 residues. Germline V gene data show CDR1 as LNHDA and CDR2 as SQIVND (reference sequence). The germline V and J ends were trimmed by 2 bases and 7 bases, with 14 bases remaining between them. The CDR3 coding sequence is TGTGCCAGTAGTATAAAAGACAGGACGGGTGGCTACACCTTC. This codes for CASSIKDRTGGYTF.

V is TRBV5-1 and J is TRBJ2-1; TRBD2 is a possible D gene (5 bases). CDR1 is SGHRS and CDR2 is YFSETQ in the germline V gene. Trimming took off 0 bases at V and 6 bases at J, with 13 bases between the two ends. The CDR3 totals 15 residues. The CDR3 DNA follows: TGCGCCAGCAGCTTGGCAGGTACAGCGGTCAATGAGCAGTTCTTC. Residues: CASSLAGTAVNEQFF. Full variable domain (rest looked up from reference TRBV5-1 and TRBJ2-1): KAGVTQTPRYLIKTRGQQVTLSCSPISGHRSVSWYQQTPGQGLQFLFEYFSETQRNKGNFPGRFSGRQFSNSRSEMNVSTLELGDSALYLCASSLAGTAVNEQFFGPGTRLTVL.